A selection of T cell receptor beta chains follows, all from one sample in a study of PD-L1 blockade in urothelial cancer. The assay was immunoSEQ multiplex PCR, and TCRdb's table has in-frame clones only and misses some. The table lists around 45,000 clones, approximately 85% of them singletons. The source was PBMCs, collected around atezolizumab (anti-PD-L1) treatment. Receptors originate from a man aged 45 to 65 with urothelial cancer. The CDR3 runs from the conserved cysteine through the conserved F or W. The D gene is left open where the match is weak. Size values are once, few and many counts, or a class for expanded clones, and some rows have none.

abundance	d_gene	v_gene	j_gene	CDR3aa	CDR3nt
few	NA	TRBV9	TRBJ1-2	CASSVGGLTDYGYTF	TGTGCCAGCAGCGTAGGAGGTCTAACCGACTATGGCTACACCTTC
once	NA	TRBV7-8	TRBJ2-3	CASSLARDRLGYF	TGTGCCAGCAGCTTAGCGCGGGATAGATTGGGGTATTTT
NA	NA	TRBV5-1	TRBJ1-1	CASSGAVMGTEAFF	TGCGCCAGCAGCGGGGCGGTAATGGGCACTGAAGCTTTCTTT
NA	TRBD2	TRBV5-1	TRBJ2-5	CASSGEGRGETQYF	TGCGCCAGCAGCGGGGAGGGACGTGGGGAGACCCAGTACTTC
once	NA	TRBV7-9	TRBJ2-1	CASSSSFLSSYNEQFF	TGTGCCAGCAGCTCATCCTTCTTGAGCTCCTACAATGAGCAGTTCTTC
NA	TRBD1	TRBV30	TRBJ2-3	CAWDRGTTDTQYF	TGTGCCTGGGACAGGGGGACGACAGATACGCAGTATTTT
once	NA	TRBV7-9	TRBJ2-5	CASSIGGSRSQETQYF	TGTGCCAGCAGCATCGGAGGGTCTAGGTCCCAAGAGACCCAGTACTTC
NA	TRBD1	TRBV11-2	TRBJ2-7	CASSFPGGRSPTHEQYF	TGTGCCAGCAGCTTCCCAGGGGGCCGATCCCCTACCCACGAGCAGTACTTC
few	NA	TRBV10-1	TRBJ2-7	CASSGVWKGEQYF	TGCGCCAGCAGTGGGGTCTGGAAGGGGGAGCAGTACTTC
few	NA	TRBV6-1	TRBJ2-7	CASERYEQYF	TGTGCCAGCGAGAGATACGAGCAGTACTTC
NA	NA	TRBV18	TRBJ2-7	CASSRSDRTYEQYF	TGTGCCAGCTCACGATCGGACAGAACCTACGAGCAGTACTTC
NA	TRBD2	TRBV19	TRBJ2-5	CASSWRSSGGDKTQYF	TGTGCCAGTAGTTGGCGATCTAGCGGGGGCGATAAGACCCAGTACTTC
once	NA	TRBV4-2	TRBJ2-2	CASSPLGTGELFF	TGTGCCAGCAGCCCCCTAGGCACCGGGGAGCTGTTTTTT
NA	TRBD1	TRBV27	TRBJ1-2	CASSWTGENYGYTF	TGTGCCAGCAGCTGGACAGGGGAAAACTATGGCTACACCTTC
few	TRBD1	TRBV5-1	TRBJ1-1	CASSPTDRAQNTEAFF	TGCGCCAGCAGCCCTACTGACAGGGCTCAGAACACTGAAGCTTTCTTT
NA	TRBD1	TRBV19	TRBJ1-5	CASSIGNRGTITRNQPQHF	TGTGCCAGTAGTATAGGTAACAGGGGCACCATCACCCGAAATCAGCCCCAGCATTTT
NA	NA	TRBV2	TRBJ1-3	CASSGGRGGNTIYF	TGTGCCAGCAGTGGGGGCAGGGGAGGAAACACCATATATTTT
NA	NA	TRBV18	TRBJ1-1	CASSPRETTEAFF	TGTGCCAGCTCACCCCGGGAGACCACTGAAGCTTTCTTT
NA	TRBD2	TRBV27	TRBJ2-2	CASSSAGGQTGELFF	TGTGCCAGCAGTTCAGCGGGAGGGCAGACCGGGGAGCTGTTTTTT
NA	NA	TRBV7-2	TRBJ1-3	CASSLIGAGNTIYF	TGTGCCAGCAGCCTTATAGGGGCTGGAAACACCATATATTTT
NA	TRBD1	TRBV25-1	TRBJ1-3	CASSEHSGGHIYF	TGTGCCAGCAGTGAGCACTCAGGGGGACACATATATTTT
NA	TRBD1	TRBV2	TRBJ2-7	CASSRTGIHSYEQYF	TGTGCCAGCAGTCGGACAGGAATTCATTCCTACGAGCAGTACTTC
NA	NA	TRBV7-2	TRBJ1-3	CASSLSGSGNTIYF	TGTGCCAGCAGCTTAAGCGGATCTGGAAACACCATATATTTT
NA	TRBD1	TRBV5-1	TRBJ2-3	CASSLGQGAADTQYF	TGCGCCAGCAGCTTAGGTCAGGGGGCAGCAGATACGCAGTATTTT
NA	NA	TRBV29-1	TRBJ2-1	CSAPPGESYNEQFF	TGCAGCGCTCCCCCGGGAGAGTCCTACAATGAGCAGTTCTTC
NA	NA	TRBV5-1	TRBJ2-2	CASSFHGQGGSTGELFF	TGCGCCAGCAGCTTCCACGGACAGGGAGGGAGCACCGGGGAGCTGTTTTTT
NA	TRBD1	TRBV19	TRBJ2-2	CASMKTGTGELFF	TGTGCCAGTATGAAGACAGGGACCGGGGAGCTGTTTTTT
NA	TRBD1	TRBV30	TRBJ1-1	CAWSSSGTGKPFF	TGTGCCTGGAGTTCCTCCGGGACAGGTAAGCCTTTCTTT
NA	TRBD2	TRBV4-1	TRBJ2-1	CASSPGLAERYEQFF	TGCGCCAGCAGCCCTGGACTAGCGGAGAGGTATGAGCAGTTCTTC
NA	TRBD1	TRBV2	TRBJ2-1	CASSVRQGAGEQFF	TGTGCCAGCAGTGTACGGCAGGGGGCTGGTGAGCAGTTCTTC
NA	NA	TRBV29-1	TRBJ2-1	CSVVSRGGYNEQFF	TGCAGCGTTGTGAGTCGGGGTGGTTACAATGAGCAGTTCTTC
NA	NA	TRBV18	TRBJ2-7	CASSPSGHSDYEQYF	TGTGCCAGCTCACCTAGCGGCCACTCTGACTACGAGCAGTACTTC
NA	TRBD2	TRBV14	TRBJ2-1	CASSQGSGGNEQFF	TGTGCCAGCAGCCAAGGGAGCGGGGGCAATGAGCAGTTCTTC
NA	TRBD2	TRBV2	TRBJ2-3	CASSTRRSGGPAETDTQYF	TGTGCCAGCAGTACCCGGAGAAGCGGGGGCCCGGCCGAAACAGATACGCAGTATTTT
once	NA	TRBV4-1	TRBJ1-3	CASSLEGNTIYF	TGCGCCAGCAGCCTTGAGGGAAACACCATATATTTT
NA	TRBD1	TRBV11-2	TRBJ1-1	CASSLGDRVVWNTEAFF	TGTGCCAGCAGCTTAGGGGACAGGGTCGTATGGAACACTGAAGCTTTCTTT
NA	NA	TRBV5-1	TRBJ1-3	CASSLGTAPGNTIYF	TGCGCCAGCAGCTTGGGGACAGCCCCTGGAAACACCATATATTTT
NA	TRBD1	TRBV11-2	TRBJ1-2	CASSLGQGRANYGYTF	TGTGCCAGCAGCTTAGGACAGGGGCGGGCTAACTATGGCTACACCTTC
medium-sized	NA	TRBV6-5	TRBJ2-7	CASGPPTSHEQYF	TGTGCCAGCGGGCCCCCTACAAGCCACGAGCAGTACTTC
NA	TRBD1	TRBV5-4	TRBJ1-2	CASSLAGRTGGFYGYTF	TGTGCCAGCAGCTTGGCTGGCCGGACAGGGGGCTTCTATGGCTACACCTTC